Presented here are 18 T cell receptor beta chains from one specimen sequenced in a study of long-term antiretroviral therapy in people with HIV. An immunoSEQ assay, version v3.0, was performed at survey level. The assay was immunoSEQ multiplex PCR, and TCRdb's table has in-frame clones only and misses some. This sample yields approximately 26,000 clones, of which 84% are seen a single time; less than 7% belongs to the top ten. Here the sequenced sample was unsorted PBMCs, taken 0.4 years after starting antiretroviral therapy. Every receptor here comes from a man younger than 35 with HIV.

The chain is built from TRBV19 and TRBJ1-1; D perhaps matches TRBD1 (5 bases). V lost 10 bases and J 0 bases, leaving 12 bases between the germline ends. The CDR3 loop spans 13 amino acids. CDR1 is LNHDA, CDR2 SQIVND, per germline (reference sequence). The CDR3, as DNA: TGTGCCACCCAGGGAACGGTGAACACTGAAGCTTTCTTT. Translation gives CATQGTVNTEAFF. The complete variable domain, with remaining parts taken from reference TRBV19 and TRBJ1-1, reads DGGITQSPKYLFRKEGQNVTLSCEQNLNHDAMYWYRQDPGQGLRLIYYSQIVNDFQKGDIAEGYSVSREKKESFPLTVTSAQKNPTAFYLCATQGTVNTEAFFGQGTRLTVV.

This chain uses TRBV28 with TRBJ1-5; no clear D gene. Germline values: CDR1 MDHEN, CDR2 SYDVKM. Trimming took 7 bases from V and 1 from J, leaving 17 bases between them. The CDR3 is 16 amino acids. The CDR3 bases are TGTGCCAGCAACATAGGAGGAGGGTACAGCAATCAGCCCCAGCATTTT. Protein product: CASNIGGGYSNQPQHF.

This chain connects TRBV11-2 to TRBJ2-2; TRBD1 aligns across 9 bases. The CDR3 length is 17 residues. J gave up 6 bases and V 5 bases, and 13 bases lay outside the gene matches. Germline CDR1 is SGHAT and CDR2 is FQNNGV. DNA for the CDR3: TGTGCCAGCAGCGGCCGGGACAGGGTGTCAAGGGCCGGGGAGCTGTTTTTT. It codes for CASSGRDRVSRAGELFF.

This clone was counted between two and nine times. The J gene is TRBJ1-2, the V gene TRBV25-1; D is unclear. CDR1 and CDR2 (germline): MGHDK, SYGVNS. V lost 9 bases and J 3 bases, leaving 5 bases between the germline ends. The CDR3 is made up of 10 amino acids. The CDR3: CASGDYGYTF. The DNA of the CDR3 is TGTGCCAGTGGTGACTATGGCTACACCTTC.

V is TRBV9 and J is TRBJ1-2, with TRBD1 matching over 7 bases. Germline V gene lookup returns CDR1 SGDLS and CDR2 YYNGEE. V shed 5 bases and J 8 bases; nucleotides not matched to a gene: 15. The CDR3 totals 15 residues. The CDR3 here is CASSTFTDRDGGYTF. The CDR3 DNA reads TGTGCCAGCAGTACCTTTACCGACAGGGACGGAGGCTACACCTTC. The full variable domain, rest sourced from reference TRBV9 and TRBJ1-2, is DSGVTQTPKHLITATGQRVTLRCSPRSGDLSVYWYQQSLDQGLQFLIQYYNGEERAKGNILERFSAQQFPDLHSELNLSSLELGDSALYFCASSTFTDRDGGYTFGSGTRLTVV.

V is TRBV27 and J is TRBJ1-4; TRBD1 is a possible D gene (5 bases). The V and J ends lost 5 bases and 0 bases respectively, with 13 bases between them. This CDR3 spans 16 amino acids. Per germline, CDR1 MNHEY and CDR2 SMNVEV (reference sequence). CDR3 nucleotide sequence: TGTGCCAGCAGTAGTTTGGGGGTCTCAACTAATGAAAAACTGTTTTTT. Amino acids: CASSSLGVSTNEKLFF.

The chain links TRBV5-4 to TRBJ2-7, with 7 positions matching TRBD2. This CDR3 comprises 14 residues. The trim removed 1 base at V and 6 bases at J, leaving 7 bases unmatched. CDR1 and CDR2 (germline): SGHNT, YYREEE (reference sequence). CDR3 sequence (DNA): TGTGCCAGCAGCTTGACAATGGGGGGGGGCGAGCAGTACTTC. Translation: CASSLTMGGGEQYF.

This sequence joins TRBV27 and TRBJ2-5; 13 bases are shared with TRBD2. Germline V CDR1 and CDR2: MNHEY, SMNVEV (reference sequence). The CDR3 is made up of 16 amino acids. V lost 5 bases to trimming and J lost 4 bases; unmatched junction nucleotides: 7. The CDR3 sequence is CASSLILAGGPETQYF. CDR3 DNA: TGTGCCAGCAGTCTGATACTAGCGGGAGGGCCAGAGACCCAGTACTTC.

This chain connects TRBV27 to TRBJ2-7; the match to TRBD1 covers 7 bases. V lost 3 bases and J lost 2; bases outside the gene matches: 1. Germline V lookup: CDR1 MNHEY, CDR2 SMNVEV (reference sequence). The CDR3 runs to 13 residues. The CDR3: CASSFGTAYEQYF. For the CDR3, the DNA is TGTGCCAGCAGTTTCGGGACAGCCTACGAGCAGTACTTC.

The V call is TRBV12-5, the J call TRBJ1-1; no definite D call. Trimming removed 1 base from V and 2 bases from J, with 5 bases in between. Germline V CDR1 and CDR2: LGHNT, FRNRAP. CDR3 length equals 13 residues. The CDR3 protein is CASGLALNTEAFF. CDR3 sequence (DNA): TGTGCTAGTGGTTTGGCACTAAACACTGAAGCTTTCTTT.

The V call is TRBV19, the J call TRBJ2-1, with TRBD1 matching 7 bases. V gave up 3 bases and J gave up 10 bases; unmatched junction bases: 12. The CDR3 spans 15 residues. From germline, CDR1 is LNHDA and CDR2 SQIVND (reference sequence). CDR3 DNA: TGTGCCAGTAGTATCCCCAGACAGGGTTGGCGCGAGCAGTTCTTC. It specifies CASSIPRQGWREQFF.

This clone was counted a single time. The CDR3 here is CASSQDLLAGTLNSYNEQFF. The CDR3 nucleotides are TGCGCCAGCAGCCAAGATTTGCTAGCGGGAACGCTAAACTCCTACAATGAGCAGTTCTTC. The V call is TRBV4-3, the J call TRBJ2-1; TRBD2 agrees at 9 bases. CDR3 size: 20 residues. With 0 bases clipped from V and 0 bases from J, the junction kept 12 bases outside the gene matches. Looked up from germline, CDR1 is LGHNA and CDR2 is YSLEER.

The chain has TRBV9 and TRBJ2-7, with D possibly matching TRBD2 (6 bases). The V gene lost 4 bases and the J gene lost 6 bases, with 14 bases spanning the gap. The CDR3 covers 13 residues. Germline CDR1 reads SGDLS; CDR2 reads YYNGEE. The CDR3: CASSISGSGEQYF. The CDR3 nucleotides read TGTGCCAGCAGCATCTCCGGGAGTGGCGAGCAGTACTTC.

The V call is TRBV10-1, the J call TRBJ2-3; TRBD2 matches at 11 bases. J lost 2 bases, V lost 4 bases, and 5 bases had no gene match. The CDR3 contains 16 residues. Germline CDR1 reads WNHNN; CDR2 reads SYGVQD (reference sequence). In nucleotides, the CDR3 is TGCGCCAGCAGTGCCCTAGCGGGGGGAATCACAGATACGCAGTATTTT. Amino acid sequence: CASSALAGGITDTQYF.

The V call is TRBV19, the J call TRBJ1-2, with TRBD1 identical over 9 bases. CDR1 is LNHDA, CDR2 SQIVND, per germline (reference sequence). The ends lost 7 bases at V and 3 bases at J; junction bases unmatched: 3. CDR3 length: 13 amino acids. CDR3 in amino acids: CASKWTGDYGYTF. The CDR3 DNA reads as TGTGCCAGTAAGTGGACAGGGGACTATGGCTACACCTTC.

The chain is built from TRBV28 and TRBJ1-5, with D possibly matching TRBD1 (6 bases). This CDR3 contains 14 residues. The germline V gene encodes CDR1 MDHEN and CDR2 SYDVKM. Trimming cost V 7 bases and J 5 bases, with 15 bases left between them. The CDR3 reads CASNQYREDQPQHF. Written as DNA, the CDR3 is TGTGCCAGCAACCAATACAGGGAGGATCAGCCCCAGCATTTT.

The chain recombines TRBV6-1 with TRBJ2-7, with 7 bases that match TRBD1. The CDR3 extends over 17 amino acids. Germline V gene sequence: CDR1 MNHNS, CDR2 SASEGT. The V and J ends lost 3 bases and 3 bases, in that order; junction bases with no gene match: 14. Here the CDR3 reads CASSDTIGRDRYYEQYF. The CDR3 DNA reads TGTGCCAGCAGTGACACAATAGGTCGGGACAGATACTACGAGCAGTACTTC.

This clone was seen a single time. This chain connects TRBV6-6 to TRBJ1-2, with D unclear. V was cut by 0 bases and J by 2 bases, with 7 bases left in between. This CDR3 spans 14 amino acids. Germline values: CDR1 MNHNY, CDR2 SVGAGI (reference sequence). The CDR3 sequence is CASSYSTQNYGYTF. The DNA for the CDR3 is TGTGCCAGCAGTTACTCGACACAAAACTATGGCTACACCTTC.